This T cell receptor (beta chain) was captured by sequencing in a study of shared clonotypes between healthy human individuals. Study-wide findings and caveats: Compared with clonotypes that all four donors shared, non-shared clonotypes had lower generation probabilities.

Here immunoSEQ multiplex PCR was the method, and the copy in TCRdb shows in-frame clones only, minus some. The table has about 2.1 million clones, just under 95% seen once. With regard to this clone: Antigen specificity is unknown.

Terminally differentiated effector memory CD45RA+ cells were left out of the naive CD8 fraction, which was CD45RO-negative and positively selected for CCR7. The CDR3 has 14 residues. Trimming took off 6 bases at V and 6 bases at J, with 18 bases between the two ends. Germline V gene data show CDR1 as MDHEN and CDR2 as SYDVKM. Source material: naive CD8+ T cells from PBMCs. The sequence derives from a young man in good health. Some clones in this sample may be carry-over from other donors' samples. The chain uses TRBV28 and TRBJ2-7; the D gene is possibly TRBD1 (5 bases). CDR3 bases: TGTGCCAGCAGGGAAAGGGGATACGAGATCGAGCAGTACTTC. This encodes CASRERGYEIEQYF.